Listed below are T cell receptor beta chains from one sample, sequenced in a study of beta chain features in type 1 diabetes. Produced via immunoSEQ multiplex PCR; TCRdb's table is partial and in-frame only. This table holds 55,000 to 85,000 clones, roughly 50% found once. Sequences were obtained from central memory CD4+ T cells from blood. The origin of the receptors is a man younger than 45 with type 1 diabetes. CDR3s include the opening cysteine and the closing phenylalanine or tryptophan. A D gene is named only where the DNA matches it firmly. Some rows have no size entry. The others give once, few or many, or a class for an expanded clone.

V gene: TRBV6-1
clone size: .
D gene: TRBD1
J gene: TRBJ2-2
CDR3 protein: CASNLGQRNTGELFF
CDR3 DNA: TGTGCCAGCAACTTGGGACAGCGGAACACCGGGGAGCTGTTTTTT

V gene: TRBV19
clone size: few
D gene: .
J gene: TRBJ1-2
CDR3 protein: CASTGSQGRGYTF
CDR3 DNA: TGTGCCAGTACCGGGTCACAGGGTCGGGGCTACACCTTC

V gene: TRBV11-2
clone size: few
D gene: TRBD1
J gene: TRBJ1-1
CDR3 protein: CASSLADRFEAFF
CDR3 DNA: TGTGCCAGCAGCTTAGCGGACAGGTTCGAAGCTTTCTTT

V gene: TRBV19
clone size: few
D gene: TRBD1
J gene: TRBJ1-5
CDR3 protein: CASRMGQVQPQHF
CDR3 DNA: TGTGCCAGTAGGATGGGACAGGTCCAGCCCCAGCATTTT

V gene: TRBV6-1
clone size: few
D gene: TRBD1
J gene: TRBJ1-2
CDR3 protein: CASSERDRMYGYTF
CDR3 DNA: TGTGCCAGCAGTGAAAGGGACAGGATGTATGGCTACACCTTC

V gene: TRBV6-5
clone size: few
D gene: .
J gene: TRBJ2-4
CDR3 protein: CASSYGAGENIQYF
CDR3 DNA: TGTGCCAGCAGTTACGGGGCAGGGGAAAACATTCAGTACTTC

V gene: TRBV6-5
clone size: few
D gene: .
J gene: TRBJ2-2
CDR3 protein: CASSYPSTGELFF
CDR3 DNA: TGTGCCAGCAGTTACCCGAGTACCGGGGAGCTGTTTTTT

V gene: TRBV30
clone size: .
D gene: TRBD1
J gene: TRBJ1-1
CDR3 protein: CAWGATGQGFAFF
CDR3 DNA: TGTGCCTGGGGTGCAACGGGACAGGGTTTTGCTTTCTTT

V gene: TRBV28
clone size: .
D gene: .
J gene: TRBJ1-2
CDR3 protein: CASSEGGGANYGYTF
CDR3 DNA: TGTGCCAGCAGCGAGGGGGGGGGCGCCAACTATGGCTACACCTTC

V gene: TRBV7-2
clone size: .
D gene: .
J gene: TRBJ1-2
CDR3 protein: CASSLDSNYGYTF
CDR3 DNA: TGTGCCAGCAGCTTAGACTCTAACTATGGCTACACCTTC

V gene: TRBV2
clone size: .
D gene: .
J gene: TRBJ1-4
CDR3 protein: CASRPYGTENEKLFF
CDR3 DNA: TGTGCCAGCAGGCCGTACGGGACTGAGAATGAAAAACTGTTTTTT

V gene: TRBV18
clone size: .
D gene: .
J gene: TRBJ1-1
CDR3 protein: CASSPTVDLNTEAFF
CDR3 DNA: TGTGCCAGCTCACCGACAGTGGACCTGAACACTGAAGCTTTCTTT

V gene: TRBV28
clone size: few
D gene: .
J gene: TRBJ2-7
CDR3 protein: CASGAVLPYEQYF
CDR3 DNA: TGTGCCAGCGGGGCAGTATTACCCTACGAGCAGTACTTC

V gene: TRBV7-2
clone size: .
D gene: TRBD2
J gene: TRBJ2-1
CDR3 protein: CASSTTRAGTSGNEQFF
CDR3 DNA: TGTGCCAGCAGTACCACGAGGGCCGGGACTAGCGGCAATGAGCAGTTCTTC

V gene: TRBV2
clone size: .
D gene: TRBD2
J gene: TRBJ2-7
CDR3 protein: CASSQDSGGDEQYF
CDR3 DNA: TGTGCCAGCAGTCAGGATAGCGGGGGGGACGAGCAGTACTTC